The 32 T cell receptor beta chains below all came from one sample that was sequenced in a study of shared clonotypes between healthy human individuals. The repertoire was sequenced with immunoSEQ multiplex PCR; TCRdb's copy has only in-frame clones and lacks some. Found here are approximately 100,000 clones, 68% of them singletons; the top ten hold about a quarter. Sequencing was carried out using memory CD8+ T cells sorted from blood. Subset denoted: CD45RO+ cells pooled with CCR7-negative TemRA cells. These receptor sequences come from a woman in her twenties or thirties in good health.

The chain uses TRBV19 and TRBJ1-4; weak D call: TRBD1 (5 bases). V was clipped by 2 bases and J by 0 bases, with 7 bases between them. Germline V CDR1 and CDR2: LNHDA, SQIVND (reference sequence). This CDR3 has 15 amino acids. Written as DNA, the CDR3 is TGTGCCAGTAGTATAACGGGGCCAACTAATGAAAAACTGTTTTTT. It is translated as CASSITGPTNEKLFF. Variable domain in full (rest from reference TRBV19 and TRBJ1-4): DGGITQSPKYLFRKEGQNVTLSCEQNLNHDAMYWYRQDPGQGLRLIYYSQIVNDFQKGDIAEGYSVSREKKESFPLTVTSAQKNPTAFYLCASSITGPTNEKLFFGSGTQLSVL.

This chain uses TRBV19 with TRBJ2-5; the D is unclear. The CDR3 is 14 amino acids. The V and J ends lost 5 bases and 4 bases respectively, with 14 bases between them. Looked up from germline, CDR1 is LNHDA and CDR2 is SQIVND (reference sequence). The DNA for the CDR3 is TGTGCCAGTAGTCAGGCGGTGCTTGGAGAGACCCAGTACTTC. Protein: CASSQAVLGETQYF.

J is TRBJ2-1 and V is TRBV2, with TRBD2 identical over 8 bases. Germline V gene lookup returns CDR1 SNHLY and CDR2 FYNNEI. The CDR3 totals 19 residues. Trimming removed 3 bases from V and 1 base from J; junction bases left unmatched: 14. DNA for the CDR3: TGTGCCAGCAGTGAGGTAGCGGGATCGCCGGGAGGGTCCTACAATGAGCAGTTCTTC. This encodes CASSEVAGSPGGSYNEQFF.

This chain uses TRBV9 with TRBJ1-1; no clear D. Trimming stripped 0 bases from V and 1 base from J, with 7 bases between. The germline V gene has CDR1 SGDLS and CDR2 YYNGEE. CDR3 size: 14 residues. This CDR3 reads CASSVAAENTEAFF. CDR3 DNA: TGTGCCAGCAGCGTAGCTGCCGAGAACACTGAAGCTTTCTTT.

The count of this clone is one. The rearrangement links TRBV30 to TRBJ2-5; TRBD2 agrees at 14 bases. The J call may not be correct, given that the DNA end is closer to TRBJ2-7. The CDR3 extends over 15 amino acids. Germline assignment: CDR1 GTSNPN and CDR2 SVGIG (reference sequence). CDR3 region: CAWAGTSGRNNEQYF. DNA of the CDR3: TGTGCCTGGGCCGGGACTAGCGGGAGAAATAACGAGCAGTACTTC.

This clone showed up just a few times. The chain is built from TRBV2 and TRBJ1-6, with TRBD1 as a possible D gene (5 bases). V was cut by 7 bases and J by 0 bases, with 10 bases left in between. Germline V gene lookup returns CDR1 SNHLY and CDR2 FYNNEI. This CDR3 region has 15 residues. CDR3 loop: CASTRESSYNSPLHF. In DNA form, the CDR3 reads TGTGCCAGCACCAGGGAAAGCTCCTATAATTCACCCCTCCACTTT.

This chain joins TRBV28 and TRBJ2-7; unclear D gene. V shed 4 bases and J shed 4 bases, with 8 bases lying between them. The CDR3 sequence is 12 residues long. Germline CDR1 reads MDHEN; CDR2 reads SYDVKM. The CDR3 nucleotides read TGTGCCAGCAGTTCGGTAGGGTACGAGCAGTACTTC. As protein: CASSSVGYEQYF.

This chain joins TRBV27 and TRBJ2-2; either TRBD1 or TRBD2 may supply D (6 bases each). The CDR3 is 18 amino acids. With 5 bases removed from V and 1 base from J, the gap between germline ends came to 20 bases. Germline CDR1 and CDR2: MNHEY and SMNVEV (reference sequence). DNA for the CDR3: TGTGCCAGCAGTCTGGGGGCTGGACTACAACAGAACACCGGGGAGCTGTTTTTT. It yields the protein CASSLGAGLQQNTGELFF.

This rearrangement joins TRBV13 to TRBJ2-7; tentatively, D is TRBD1 or TRBD2 (5 bases each). Germline CDR1 reads PRHDT; CDR2 reads FYEKMQ (reference sequence). V lost 8 bases and J lost 3, with 26 bases in between. This CDR3 comprises 17 residues. CDR3 sequence reads: CASHSRGRPYGVYEQYF. As DNA, the CDR3 is TGTGCCAGCCACTCCCGGGGACGCCCCTATGGGGTCTACGAGCAGTACTTC.

Here the CDR3 reads CASMGHPYPGQFF. The CDR3 DNA reads TGTGCCAGCATGGGGCATCCATACCCGGGGCAGTTCTTC. The chain joins TRBV13 to TRBJ2-1; possible D gene TRBD1, 5 bases. CDR1 and CDR2 (germline): PRHDT, FYEKMQ (reference sequence). The CDR3 sequence is 13 residues long. V lost 7 bases and J lost 12, with 19 bases in between. Combining the CDR3 with reference TRBV13 and TRBJ2-1 gives the whole variable domain AAGVIQSPRHLIKEKRETATLKCYPIPRHDTVYWYQQGPGQDPQFLISFYEKMQSDKGSIPDRFSAQQFSDYHSELNMSSLELGDSALYFCASMGHPYPGQFFGPGTRLTVL.

The V gene is TRBV11-1, the J gene TRBJ2-7; tentative D call: TRBD2 (6 bases). The CDR3 covers 16 residues. Germline V lookup: CDR1 SGHAT, CDR2 FQDESV (reference sequence). V was pared by 5 bases and J by 3 bases, with 20 bases between. The CDR3 DNA sequence: TGTGCCAGCAGCGAGAATAGGTGGACTATCGACTACGAGCAGTACTTC. The encoded protein is CASSENRWTIDYEQYF. Supplemented by reference TRBV11-1 and TRBJ2-7, the full variable domain reads EAEVAQSPRYKITEKSQAVAFWCDPISGHATLYWYRQILGQGPELLVQFQDESVVDDSQLPKDRFSAERLKGVDSTLKIQPAELGDSAMYLCASSENRWTIDYEQYFGPGTRLTVT.

This clone has more than one count but fewer than ten. The chain has TRBV11-2 and TRBJ2-7, with TRBD2 matching over 11 bases. V trimming: 2 bases; J trimming: 5 bases; junction bases outside the gene matches: 5. This CDR3 spans 15 amino acids. The germline CDR1 and CDR2 sequences are SGHAT and FQNNGV. The CDR3: CASSLLAGGLDEQYF. DNA for the CDR3: TGTGCCAGCAGCTTATTAGCGGGAGGGCTTGACGAGCAGTACTTC.

The rearrangement uses TRBV2 and TRBJ2-2; D is ambiguous. The CDR3 is made up of 15 amino acids. Germline V gene sequence: CDR1 SNHLY, CDR2 FYNNEI. Trimming took off 8 bases at V and 4 bases at J, with 17 bases between the two ends. CDR3 in amino acids: CASFRRRALTGELFF. The CDR3 DNA reads TGTGCCAGCTTTAGAAGGAGAGCCCTCACCGGGGAGCTGTTTTTT.

The rearrangement uses TRBV5-1 and TRBJ1-2; no clear D gene. CDR3 size: 13 residues. Germline V gene sequence: CDR1 SGHRS, CDR2 YFSETQ. Trimming took 2 bases from V and 6 from J, leaving 11 bases between them. In nucleotides, the CDR3 is TGCGCCAGCAGCTTTTGGCAGGCCGATGGCTACACCTTC. It specifies CASSFWQADGYTF.

The chain recombines TRBV5-1 with TRBJ2-2; TRBD2 matches 8 bases. Germline values: CDR1 SGHRS, CDR2 YFSETQ. This CDR3 spans 17 amino acids. Germline trimming cut 1 base from V and 2 bases from J; bases unmatched to any gene: 7. DNA of the CDR3: TGCGCCAGCAGCTTGTTCCTCCGGGAGGGTAACACCGGGGAGCTGTTTTTT. It codes for CASSLFLREGNTGELFF.

The gene calls are TRBV7-6 and TRBJ2-3, with D possibly being TRBD2 (5 bases). This CDR3 region has 14 residues. Trimming took 4 bases from V and 4 from J, leaving 12 bases between them. Per the germline V gene, CDR1 is SGHVS and CDR2 is FNYEAQ. This chain's CDR3 is CASSSREVSDTQYF. CDR3 DNA sequence: TGTGCCAGCAGCTCTCGGGAAGTTTCAGATACGCAGTATTTT.

The genes are TRBV28 and TRBJ2-7; 9 positions agree with TRBD1. Germline CDR1 MDHEN, CDR2 SYDVKM. CDR3 length: 16 residues. Trimming at V came to 7 bases and at J to 3 bases, leaving 13 bases not matched to a gene. CDR3 sequence: CASTKFAGTGIYEQYF. CDR3 nucleotides: TGTGCCAGCACCAAATTCGCCGGGACAGGGATCTACGAGCAGTACTTC.

The chain recombines TRBV15 with TRBJ2-7; 9 bases map to TRBD1. This CDR3 has 17 residues. After removal of 0 bases from V and 3 bases from J, the junction contained 9 bases not matched to a gene. Germline V gene lookup returns CDR1 LNHNV and CDR2 YYDKDF (reference sequence). CDR3 protein: CATSRERGTGLVYEQYF. The CDR3 bases are TGTGCCACCAGCAGAGAGAGGGGGACAGGGCTTGTCTACGAGCAGTACTTC.

V is TRBV28 and J is TRBJ2-5, with 7 bases identical to TRBD2. J lost 5 bases, V lost 8 bases, and 14 bases had no gene match. CDR3 length: 15 residues. CDR1 and CDR2 from the germline V gene are MDHEN and SYDVKM. CDR3 amino acids: CASSLSGVSGETQYF. CDR3 nucleotide sequence: TGTGCCAGCTCCCTAAGCGGGGTTTCGGGGGAGACCCAGTACTTC.

The rearrangement uses TRBV29-1 and TRBJ2-5, with 9 bases that match TRBD2. The CDR3 totals 13 residues. The J segment lost 4 bases and the V segment lost 1 base, leaving 1 base of the junction unmatched. Per germline, CDR1 SQVTM and CDR2 ANQGSEA. In DNA form, the CDR3 reads TGCAGCGTTGAAGGCGGGAGGGGAGAGACCCAGTACTTC. Translated: CSVEGGRGETQYF. The full variable domain, its missing parts supplied by reference TRBV29-1 and TRBJ2-5, is SAVISQKPSRDICQRGTSLTIQCQVDSQVTMMFWYRQQPGQSLTLIATANQGSEATYESGFVIDKFPISRPNLTFSTLTVSNMSPEDSSIYLCSVEGGRGETQYFGPGTRLLVL.

The chain combines TRBV2 with TRBJ2-5; D may be TRBD2 (6 bases). The CDR3 consists of 14 residues. The V gene's germline CDR1 is SNHLY and CDR2 FYNNEI. Trimming removed 6 bases from V and 0 bases from J, with 11 bases in between. CDR3 nucleotides: TGTGCCAGCAGAAAGATAGCGGACCAAGAGACCCAGTACTTC. This translates into CASRKIADQETQYF.

Only one count was recorded for this clone. The chain has TRBV27 and TRBJ2-7; D gene unclear. V lost 3 bases and J 3 bases, leaving 9 bases between the germline ends. The CDR3 is 13 amino acids. Germline CDR1 and CDR2: MNHEY and SMNVEV (reference sequence). CDR3 DNA sequence: TGTGCCAGCAGTTTGAGGTTCAACTACGAGCAGTACTTC. Protein product: CASSLRFNYEQYF.

The chain combines TRBV4-1 with TRBJ2-7, with D perhaps given as TRBD1 or TRBD2 (5 bases each). Germline loops: CDR1 MGHRA, CDR2 YSYEKL. The CDR3 spans 16 residues. V lost 4 bases, J lost 2 bases, and 18 bases lay in between. This chain's CDR3 is CASSPTPPLGPYEQYF. CDR3 in DNA: TGCGCCAGCAGCCCGACACCCCCGCTGGGACCCTACGAGCAGTACTTC.

The rearrangement joins TRBV12-5 to TRBJ2-3; D might be TRBD1 (6 bases). V was shortened by 5 bases and J by 2 bases, with 14 bases between the two germline ends. Germline-derived CDR1 and CDR2 are LGHNT and FRNRAP. CDR3 size: 15 residues. The CDR3 loop reads CASGQGTDSTDTQYF. The CDR3 DNA reads TGTGCTAGTGGTCAGGGGACCGACTCCACAGATACGCAGTATTTT.

The chain has TRBV2 and TRBJ1-1; no clear D gene. The CDR3 extends over 10 amino acids. V lost 10 bases, J lost 12 bases, and 15 bases lay in between. Germline CDR1 SNHLY, CDR2 FYNNEI. CDR3 sequence reads: CATSLGEPFF. As DNA, the CDR3 is TGTGCCACCTCCCTTGGTGAGCCTTTCTTT.

This sequence joins TRBV11-3 and TRBJ2-1; either TRBD1 or TRBD2 may fit D (6 bases each). V lost 5 bases and J 4 bases, leaving 21 bases between the germline ends. The germline V gene has CDR1 SGHNT and CDR2 YENEEA. This CDR3 is 17 amino acids long. The DNA for the CDR3 is TGTGCCAGCAGCCACCGGGACTTATTCAGGGGTTACAATGAGCAGTTCTTC. Translated, it gives CASSHRDLFRGYNEQFF.

This clone was found a few times. The gene calls are TRBV7-9 and TRBJ2-1, with unresolved D. CDR1 SEHNR and CDR2 FQNEAQ come from the germline V gene (reference sequence). V shed 1 base and J shed 8 bases, with 6 bases lying between them. The CDR3 loop spans 12 amino acids. The CDR3 region is CASSLVWDEQFF. In nucleotides, the CDR3 is TGTGCCAGCAGCTTAGTGTGGGATGAGCAGTTCTTC.

The chain recombines TRBV5-1 with TRBJ1-1; possible D gene TRBD1, 6 bases. CDR3 length equals 15 residues. Trimming took off 0 bases at V and 4 bases at J, with 13 bases between the two ends. Germline V gene lookup returns CDR1 SGHRS and CDR2 YFSETQ. In DNA, the CDR3 is TGCGCCAGCAGCTTGGCCGCGGGGGCGGGCACTGAAGCTTTCTTT. Protein: CASSLAAGAGTEAFF.

Only one count was recorded for this clone. The chain is built from TRBV9 and TRBJ2-1; D gene uncertain. The V and J ends lost 4 bases and 8 bases respectively, with 13 bases between them. Germline assignment: CDR1 SGDLS and CDR2 YYNGEE. This CDR3 is 13 amino acids long. In nucleotides, the CDR3 is TGTGCCAGCAGCCTCACTCTGGGCCATGAGCAGTTCTTC. Protein product: CASSLTLGHEQFF. Full variable domain (missing parts from reference TRBV9 and TRBJ2-1): DSGVTQTPKHLITATGQRVTLRCSPRSGDLSVYWYQQSLDQGLQFLIQYYNGEERAKGNILERFSAQQFPDLHSELNLSSLELGDSALYFCASSLTLGHEQFFGPGTRLTVL.

V is TRBV21-1 and J is TRBJ1-1. TRBV21-1 is a pseudogene locus. The CDR3 length is 15 residues. The CDR3: CASRGMYTIRTEAFF. Here the CDR3 DNA reads TGTGCCAGCAGAGGAATGTACACAATTCGCACTGAAGCTTTCTTT.

The chain combines TRBV6-6 with TRBJ2-2; the D gene is possibly TRBD1 (6 bases). CDR3 length: 16 amino acids. The germline CDR1 and CDR2 sequences are MNHNY and SVGAGI (reference sequence). Trimming left V 7 bases short and J 3 bases short, with 18 bases between. The CDR3 bases are TGTGCCAGCAAAGAATTTGCACAGGGATACACCGGGGAGCTGTTTTTT. The encoded protein is CASKEFAQGYTGELFF.

The chain carries TRBV30 and TRBJ2-1; a possible D gene is TRBD2 (5 bases). Trimming pared 2 bases from V and 6 bases from J, leaving 14 bases between. The germline V gene has CDR1 GTSNPN and CDR2 SVGIG (reference sequence). The CDR3 covers 14 residues. CDR3 protein: CAWSPRPEANEQFF. The CDR3 DNA sequence: TGTGCCTGGAGTCCCAGACCGGAGGCCAATGAGCAGTTCTTC.